Sequencing of this T cell receptor (beta chain) was carried out in a study of Ad26.COV2.S vaccination and SARS-CoV-2 variants. The wider study: The trial was COV1001 and the donor's arm was Ad26.COV2.S.

Treatment given: roughly 18 received Ad26.COV2.S at low or high dose, single or two shots; roughly five received placebo; per-sample allocation not given. Sample collection was performed on day 63 after the first vaccine or placebo injection. Study results and caveats: Vaccine recipients posted higher spike-specific TCR breadth than their placebo counterparts.

Remarks on this clone: Its specificity is not known.

V dropped 3 bases and J dropped 1; count of bases not matched to a gene: 8. The CDR3 has 16 amino acids. Looked up from germline, CDR1 is LGHDT and CDR2 is YNNKEL (reference sequence). Some clones are missing from TCRdb's copy, which holds only in-frame ones; the method was immunoSEQ multiplex PCR. This repertoire shows about 320,000 clones, approximately 86% found once; its top ten account for approximately 2.1%. The chain links TRBV3-1 (or the pseudogene TRBV3-2) to TRBJ1-1, with 7 bases aligning to TRBD1. Sequences were derived from peripheral blood, sampled in a trial of Ad26.COV2.S vaccine versus placebo. The sequence derives from a person aged 18-60 years who received the Ad26.COV2.S COVID-19 vaccine or a placebo. CDR3 amino acids: CASSHFSTGRNTEAFF. CDR3 coding DNA: TGTGCCAGCAGCCATTTTTCGACAGGGAGGAACACTGAAGCTTTCTTT.